This TCR beta chain was found in a study of blood T cells in healthy people across ages. Points from the study as a whole: The study regarded diversity estimates from one million T cells as underestimates.

There are a few counts of this clonotype. What it binds is unknown. PCR was performed a second time for about 7 to 12 cycles using a sample-barcoded 5' primer and a J-beta primer mix. TCRdb redid the calling of the 5' RACE reads with MiXCR, one entry per CDR3 protein. The table shows 1.5 million to 2 million distinct CDR3 sequences, with roughly a third occurring only once. The CDR3 extends over 14 amino acids. Per the germline V gene, CDR1 is SGHRS and CDR2 is YFSETQ. Sequenced input: blood. The receptor was isolated from a woman aged 25-40 years in good health. The chain joins TRBV5-1 to TRBJ2-1, with 8 bases lining up with TRBD1. The DNA end favors TRBJ2-7, so the J call may be wrong. Here the CDR3 reads CASRGQGGYNEQYF. The DNA of the CDR3 is TGCGCCAGCAGAGGACAGGGAGGCTACAATGAGCAGTACTTC.